The sequence of this TCR beta chain was determined in a study of T cells expressing NK-cell markers. Study findings and constraints: Dominant NKG2C+ clonotypes in five to seven donors made up about 1.0-7.5% of CD8+ T cells. Once again these clonotypes came out on top in the CD3+CD56-NKG2C+ fraction of several donors.

TCRdb reanalyzed the 5' RACE reads, giving one entry per CDR3 protein sequence and no DNA. In total, the table holds approximately 380,000 distinct CDR3 sequences. Concerning this clonotype: What it recognizes is unknown.

Germline values: CDR1 SGHAT, CDR2 FQNNGV. The CDR3 consists of 16 residues. V usage is TRBV11-2 and J usage is TRBJ1-2; the TCRdb D gene call, TRBD1, has no DNA to confirm it. The material sequenced was blood T cells: a sorted CD56 or NKG2C T cell subset, CD4+ or CD8+ T cells, or bulk PBMC T cells (not recorded which). The sequence derives from a man aged 18-75 years in good health. CDR3 residues: CASSFRTGGGNYGYTF. The complete variable domain, with remaining parts taken from reference TRBV11-2 and TRBJ1-2, reads EAGVAQSPRYKIIEKRQSVAFWCNPISGHATLYWYQQILGQGPKLLIQFQNNGVVDDSQLPKDRFSAERLKGVDSTLKIQPAKLEDSAVYLCASSFRTGGGNYGYTFGSGTRLTVV.